A single sample gave rise to the 14 T cell receptor beta chains below, sequenced in a study of shared clonotypes between healthy human individuals. Using immunoSEQ multiplex PCR, the repertoire was profiled, and TCRdb retains in-frame clones only, with some absent. Here the sample spans some 1,100,000 clones, about four fifths being singletons. The sample was memory CD4+ T cells from PBMCs. Subset here: CD45RA-negative fraction. Receptor source: a man younger than 35 in good health. Some clones in this sample may be carry-over from other donors' samples.

About this clone: The same CDR3 is also encoded by other DNA sequences in this sample. The rearrangement uses TRBV28 and TRBJ2-7; D gene unclear. The V end lost 6 bases, the J end lost 2 bases, and 5 bases lay between the germline ends. CDR3 length equals 11 residues. CDR1 is MDHEN and CDR2 is SYDVKM in the germline V gene. As DNA, the CDR3 is TGTGCCAGCAGCCGTACCTACGAGCAGTACTTC. Amino acids: CASSRTYEQYF.

V is TRBV10-3 and J is TRBJ2-7, with D maybe TRBD1 (5 bases). V was shortened by 9 bases and J by 5 bases, with 17 bases between the two germline ends. There are 13 residues in the CDR3. CDR1 is ENHRY and CDR2 is SYGVKD in the germline V gene. Written as DNA, the CDR3 is TGTGCCATTGCCAGGGTCCTTCTCCACGAGCAGTACTTC. It encodes CAIARVLLHEQYF.

A word on this clone: In the same sample, other DNA sequences code for this CDR3. The genes are TRBV18 and TRBJ2-7; the D is unclear. Germline CDR1 is KGHSH and CDR2 is LQKENI. The CDR3 runs to 11 residues. Trimming stripped 3 bases from V and 3 bases from J, with 3 bases between. The CDR3 protein is CASSPGYEQYF. Written as DNA, the CDR3 is TGTGCCAGCTCACCGGGCTACGAGCAGTACTTC.

J is TRBJ2-1 and V is TRBV28, with unresolved D. The CDR3 runs to 13 residues. Germline values: CDR1 MDHEN, CDR2 SYDVKM. V gave up 3 bases and J gave up 8 bases, with 11 bases separating them. The CDR3 region is CASSLAGRDEQFF. CDR3 nucleotide sequence: TGTGCCAGCAGTTTGGCCGGAAGGGATGAGCAGTTCTTC.

The gene calls are TRBV5-4 and TRBJ2-7; D is ambiguous. The V end lost 4 bases, the J end lost 2 bases, and 10 bases lay between the germline ends. The CDR3 has 13 amino acids. Germline loops: CDR1 SGHNT, CDR2 YYREEE (reference sequence). Here the CDR3 reads CASSQVDAYEQYF. The CDR3 DNA reads as TGTGCCAGCAGCCAAGTCGATGCCTACGAGCAGTACTTC.

Comments on this clone: This same CDR3 is encoded by further DNA sequences in the sample. V is TRBV15 and J is TRBJ2-5; D is unresolved. CDR3 size: 12 residues. Looked up from germline, CDR1 is LNHNV and CDR2 is YYDKDF (reference sequence). The V gene lost 1 base and the J gene lost 4 bases, with 4 bases spanning the gap. CDR3 sequence (DNA): TGTGCCACCAGCAGAGTGGGAGAGACCCAGTACTTC. Residues: CATSRVGETQYF.

This chain uses TRBV5-1 with TRBJ2-2; 8 positions agree with TRBD1. This CDR3 region has 17 residues. From germline, CDR1 is SGHRS and CDR2 YFSETQ. Trimming took 4 bases from V and 1 from J; bases not matched to a gene: 9. The CDR3 protein is CASSILAGTGNTGELFF. DNA of the CDR3: TGCGCCAGCAGCATACTTGCCGGGACAGGGAACACCGGGGAGCTGTTTTTT.

The chain employs TRBV10-1 and TRBJ1-5, with 7 bases aligning to TRBD1. V gave up 6 bases and J gave up 6 bases; unmatched junction bases: 17. Germline-derived CDR1 and CDR2 are WNHNN and SYGVQD (reference sequence). The CDR3 is 17 amino acids. In DNA, the CDR3 is TGCGCCAGCAGGGGGCTAACAGGGGATGCCAAATGTCAGCCCCAGCATTTT. Translated: CASRGLTGDAKCQPQHF.

There are a few counts of this clone. The chain has TRBV28 and TRBJ2-7; 10 positions match TRBD2. J gave up 2 bases and V 7 bases, and 5 bases lay outside the gene matches. This CDR3 comprises 14 residues. Germline CDR1 is MDHEN and CDR2 is SYDVKM. The CDR3 DNA follows: TGTGCCAGCAAATGGACTAGCGGACCCTACGAGCAGTACTTC. Residues: CASKWTSGPYEQYF.

This chain uses TRBV7-9 with TRBJ1-1; D unresolved. Germline CDR1 and CDR2: SEHNR and FQNEAQ (reference sequence). This CDR3 has 13 amino acids. Trimming pared 0 bases from V and 8 bases from J, leaving 10 bases between. This CDR3 reads CASSLAGRPEAFF. The CDR3 DNA sequence: TGTGCCAGCAGCTTAGCAGGGAGGCCGGAAGCTTTCTTT.

The chain joins TRBV15 to TRBJ1-2, with no clear D. Trimming pared 0 bases from V and 2 bases from J, leaving 4 bases between. This CDR3 spans 13 amino acids. The V gene's germline CDR1 is LNHNV and CDR2 YYDKDF (reference sequence). CDR3: CATSREQNYGYTF. The CDR3 coding sequence is TGTGCCACCAGCAGAGAACAGAACTATGGCTACACCTTC.

The chain combines TRBV7-9 with TRBJ2-1, with D hard to call. CDR1 is SEHNR and CDR2 is FQNEAQ in the germline V gene (reference sequence). V lost 3 bases, J lost 3 bases, and 3 bases lay in between. CDR3 length: 12 amino acids. CDR3 coding DNA: TGTGCCAGCAGCTTCGTCTACAATGAGCAGTTCTTC. Protein sequence: CASSFVYNEQFF.

This clone appeared a few times. The rearrangement joins TRBV6-1 to TRBJ1-5, with D unresolved. The CDR3 consists of 13 residues. Between the trimmed V and J ends, which lost 4 bases and 3 bases, there was a span of 7 bases. The V gene's germline CDR1 is MNHNS and CDR2 SASEGT. CDR3 in amino acids: CASSGDFNQPQHF. The DNA of the CDR3 is TGTGCCAGCAGTGGGGATTTCAATCAGCCCCAGCATTTT.

This chain joins TRBV19 and TRBJ1-4; 8 nucleotides agree with TRBD1. The CDR3 contains 13 residues. CDR1 is LNHDA, CDR2 SQIVND, per germline (reference sequence). Trimming at V came to 4 bases and at J to 8 bases, leaving 3 bases not matched to a gene. The CDR3: CASSRQGKEKLFF. CDR3 DNA sequence: TGTGCCAGTAGTAGACAGGGGAAGGAAAAACTGTTTTTT.